The T cell receptor (beta chain) described here comes from a study of identical twins. This CDR3 comprises 15 residues. The germline V gene has CDR1 MNHEY and CDR2 SVGEGT. Trimming pared 0 bases from V and 0 bases from J, leaving 6 bases between. The sample holds a few counts of this clonotype. One entry per CDR3 protein results from TCRdb running MiXCR on the 5' RACE reads. The data hold 250,000 or so distinct CDR3 sequences, with over 9.5% observed a single time. These data are also associated with another study on yellow fever vaccine responses in identical twins.

V usage is TRBV6-2 or TRBV6-3 and J usage is TRBJ2-4, with unresolved D. Sequenced: memory (CD45RO+) T cells sorted from blood. The TCR was taken from a woman aged 18-35 years in good health. The CDR3 is CASSYSELAKNIQYF. CDR3 nucleotides: TGTGCCAGCAGTTACTCGGAACTAGCCAAAAACATTCAGTACTTC.